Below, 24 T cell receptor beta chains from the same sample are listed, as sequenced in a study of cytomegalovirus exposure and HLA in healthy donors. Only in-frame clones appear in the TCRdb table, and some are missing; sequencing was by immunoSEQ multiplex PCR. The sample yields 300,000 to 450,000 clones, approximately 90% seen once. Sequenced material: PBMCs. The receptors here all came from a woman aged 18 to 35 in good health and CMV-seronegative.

This chain's CDR3 is CASSNTLRDRGRVGYGYTF. The CDR3 nucleotides read TGTGCCAGCAGCAACACCCTCCGGGACAGGGGGCGGGTAGGCTATGGCTACACCTTC. V is TRBV9 and J is TRBJ1-2; TRBD1 matches 12 bases. The germline gives CDR1 SGDLS, CDR2 YYNGEE. Germline trimming cut 4 bases from V and 4 bases from J; bases unmatched to any gene: 17. The CDR3 covers 19 residues. Filled out from reference TRBV9 and TRBJ1-2, the complete variable domain reads DSGVTQTPKHLITATGQRVTLRCSPRSGDLSVYWYQQSLDQGLQFLIQYYNGEERAKGNILERFSAQQFPDLHSELNLSSLELGDSALYFCASSNTLRDRGRVGYGYTFGSGTRLTVV.

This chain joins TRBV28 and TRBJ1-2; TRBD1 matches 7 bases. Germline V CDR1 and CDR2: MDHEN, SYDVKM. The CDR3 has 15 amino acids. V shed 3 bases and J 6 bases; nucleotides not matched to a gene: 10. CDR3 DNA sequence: TGTGCCAGCAGTTTTGGAGACAGGGAATTAAATGGCTACACCTTC. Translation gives CASSFGDRELNGYTF.

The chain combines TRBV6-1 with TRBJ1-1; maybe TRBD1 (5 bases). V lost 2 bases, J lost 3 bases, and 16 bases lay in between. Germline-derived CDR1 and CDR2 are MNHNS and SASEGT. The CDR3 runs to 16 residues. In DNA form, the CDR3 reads TGTGCCAGCAGTGAACAATGGGGGGTAGCGGACACTGAAGCTTTCTTT. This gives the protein CASSEQWGVADTEAFF.

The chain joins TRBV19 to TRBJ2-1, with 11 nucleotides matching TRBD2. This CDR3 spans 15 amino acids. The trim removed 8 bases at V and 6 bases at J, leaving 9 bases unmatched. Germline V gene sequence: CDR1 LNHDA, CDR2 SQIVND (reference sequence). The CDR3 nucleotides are TGTGCCAGTCGGACTAGCGGGCCCTACTTCAATGAGCAGTTCTTC. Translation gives CASRTSGPYFNEQFF.

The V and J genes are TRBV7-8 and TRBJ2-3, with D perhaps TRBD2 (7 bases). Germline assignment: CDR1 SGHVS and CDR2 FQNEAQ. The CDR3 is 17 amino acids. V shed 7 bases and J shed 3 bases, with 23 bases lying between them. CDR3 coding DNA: TGTGCCAGCATCAGTACGAGGGGGGGCCGTTGGACAGATACGCAGTATTTT. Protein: CASISTRGGRWTDTQYF. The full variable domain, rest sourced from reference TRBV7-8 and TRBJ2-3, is GAGVSQSPRYKVAKRGQDVALRCDPISGHVSLFWYQQALGQGPEFLTYFQNEAQLDKSGLPSDRFFAERPEGSVSTLKIQRTQQEDSAVYLCASISTRGGRWTDTQYFGPGTRLTVL.

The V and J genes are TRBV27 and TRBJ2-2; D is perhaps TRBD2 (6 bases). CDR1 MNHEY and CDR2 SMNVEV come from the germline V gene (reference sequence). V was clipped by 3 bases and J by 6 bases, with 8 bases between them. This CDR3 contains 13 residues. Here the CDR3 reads CASSFSGAGELFF. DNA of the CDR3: TGTGCCAGCAGTTTTTCGGGAGCCGGGGAGCTGTTTTTT.

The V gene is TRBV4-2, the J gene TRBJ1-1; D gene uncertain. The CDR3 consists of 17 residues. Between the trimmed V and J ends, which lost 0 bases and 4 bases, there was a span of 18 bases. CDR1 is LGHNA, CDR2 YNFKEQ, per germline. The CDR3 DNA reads TGTGCCAGCAGCCAAGACTCCATGGCGGGGAGGAGCACTGAAGCTTTCTTT. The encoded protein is CASSQDSMAGRSTEAFF.

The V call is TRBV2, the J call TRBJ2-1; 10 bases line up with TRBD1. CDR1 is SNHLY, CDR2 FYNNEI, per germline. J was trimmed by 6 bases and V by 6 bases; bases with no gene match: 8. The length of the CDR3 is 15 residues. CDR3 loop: CASSRGQGTLNEQFF. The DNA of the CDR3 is TGTGCCAGCAGCCGGGGACAGGGGACACTCAATGAGCAGTTCTTC.

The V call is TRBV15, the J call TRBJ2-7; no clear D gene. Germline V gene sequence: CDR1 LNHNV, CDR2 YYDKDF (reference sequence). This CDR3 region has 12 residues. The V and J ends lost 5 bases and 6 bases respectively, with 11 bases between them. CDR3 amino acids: CATSSPRSEQYF. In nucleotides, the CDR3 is TGTGCCACCAGCTCTCCCCGGAGCGAGCAGTACTTC.

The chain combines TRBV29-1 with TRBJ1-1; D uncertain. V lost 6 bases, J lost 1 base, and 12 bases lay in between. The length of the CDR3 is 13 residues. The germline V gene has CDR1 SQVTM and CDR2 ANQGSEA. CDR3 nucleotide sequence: TGCAGCGTGTTCCTTCCAGGGAACACTGAAGCTTTCTTT. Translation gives CSVFLPGNTEAFF.

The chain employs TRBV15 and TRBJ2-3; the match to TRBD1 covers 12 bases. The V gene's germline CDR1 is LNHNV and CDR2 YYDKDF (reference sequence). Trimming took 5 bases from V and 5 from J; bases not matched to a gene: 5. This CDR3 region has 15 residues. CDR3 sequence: CATSAGTGGKDTQYF. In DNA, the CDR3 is TGTGCCACCAGCGCGGGGACAGGGGGCAAAGATACGCAGTATTTT.

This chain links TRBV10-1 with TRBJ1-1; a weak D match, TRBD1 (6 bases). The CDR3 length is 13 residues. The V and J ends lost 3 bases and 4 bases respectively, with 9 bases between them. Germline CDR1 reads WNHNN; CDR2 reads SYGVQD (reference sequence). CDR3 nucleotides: TGCGCCAGCAGTGAAGGGGGAATCACTGAAGCTTTCTTT. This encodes CASSEGGITEAFF.

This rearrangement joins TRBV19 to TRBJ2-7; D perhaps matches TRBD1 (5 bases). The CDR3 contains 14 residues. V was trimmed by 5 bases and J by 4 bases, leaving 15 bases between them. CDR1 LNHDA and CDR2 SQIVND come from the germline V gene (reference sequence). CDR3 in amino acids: CASSPPSTAYEQYF. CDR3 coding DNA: TGTGCCAGTAGTCCTCCGTCGACAGCTTACGAGCAGTACTTC.

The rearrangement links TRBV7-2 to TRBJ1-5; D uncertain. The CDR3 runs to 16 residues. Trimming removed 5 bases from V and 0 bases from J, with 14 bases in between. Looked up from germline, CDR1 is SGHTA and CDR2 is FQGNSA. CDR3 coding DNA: TGTGCCAGCAGCCCGACGGGAAGGGCTAGCAATCAGCCCCAGCATTTT. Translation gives CASSPTGRASNQPQHF.

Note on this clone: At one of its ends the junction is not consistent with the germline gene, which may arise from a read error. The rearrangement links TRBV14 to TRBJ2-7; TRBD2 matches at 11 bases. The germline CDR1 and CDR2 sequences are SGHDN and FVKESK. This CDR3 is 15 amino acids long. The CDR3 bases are TGTGCCAGCAGCCCCCTAGCGGGAGGATCCTTCGAGCAGTACTTC. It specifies CASSPLAGGSFEQYF.

The CDR3 DNA reads as TGCAGCGCGGGTCGGGGTCACGAGCAGTTCTTC. Protein sequence: CSAGRGHEQFF. This chain joins TRBV29-1 and TRBJ2-1, with TRBD2 as a possible D gene (5 bases). Germline CDR1 SQVTM, CDR2 ANQGSEA. This CDR3 has 11 amino acids. Trimming pared 7 bases from V and 10 bases from J, leaving 14 bases between.

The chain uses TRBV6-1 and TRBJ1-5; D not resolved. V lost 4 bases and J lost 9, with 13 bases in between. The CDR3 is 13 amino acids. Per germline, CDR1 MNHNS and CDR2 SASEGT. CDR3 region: CASSGHDYGPQHF. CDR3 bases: TGTGCCAGCAGTGGACACGATTATGGGCCCCAGCATTTT.

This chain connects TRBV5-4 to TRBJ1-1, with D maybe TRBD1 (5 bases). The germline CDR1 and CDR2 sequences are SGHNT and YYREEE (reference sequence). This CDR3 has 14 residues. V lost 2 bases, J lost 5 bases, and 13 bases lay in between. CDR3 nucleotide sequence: TGTGCCAGCAGCTTATGGGGGGGAGAAACTGAAGCTTTCTTT. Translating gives CASSLWGGETEAFF.

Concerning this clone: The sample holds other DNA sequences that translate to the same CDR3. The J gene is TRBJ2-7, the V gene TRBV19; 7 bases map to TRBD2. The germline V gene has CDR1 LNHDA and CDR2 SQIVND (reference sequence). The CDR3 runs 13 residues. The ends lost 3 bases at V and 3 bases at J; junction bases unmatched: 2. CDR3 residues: CASSIGTNYEQYF. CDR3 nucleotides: TGTGCCAGTAGTATTGGGACTAACTACGAGCAGTACTTC.

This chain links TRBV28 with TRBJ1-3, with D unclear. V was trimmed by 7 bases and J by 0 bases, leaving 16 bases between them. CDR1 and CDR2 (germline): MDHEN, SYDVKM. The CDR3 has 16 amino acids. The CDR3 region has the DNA TGTGCCAGCACCGGTCTAAGTACGGTCTCTGGAAACACCATATATTTT. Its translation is CASTGLSTVSGNTIYF. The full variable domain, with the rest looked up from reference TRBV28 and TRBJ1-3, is DVKVTQSSRYLVKRTGEKVFLECVQDMDHENMFWYRQDPGLGLRLIYFSYDVKMKEKGDIPEGYSVSREKKERFSLILESASTNQTSMYLCASTGLSTVSGNTIYFGEGSWLTVV.

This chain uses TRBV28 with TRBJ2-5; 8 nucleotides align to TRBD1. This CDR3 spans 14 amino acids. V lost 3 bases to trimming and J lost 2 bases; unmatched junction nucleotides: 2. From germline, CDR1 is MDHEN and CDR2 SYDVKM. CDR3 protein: CASSFRGPQETQYF. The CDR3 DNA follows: TGTGCCAGCAGTTTCAGGGGGCCGCAAGAGACCCAGTACTTC.

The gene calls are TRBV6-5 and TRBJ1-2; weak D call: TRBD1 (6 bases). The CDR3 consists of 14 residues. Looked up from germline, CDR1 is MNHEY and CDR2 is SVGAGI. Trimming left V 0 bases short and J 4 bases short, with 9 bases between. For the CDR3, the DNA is TGTGCCAGCAGTTACTCGTTACAGGGCTATGGCTACACCTTC. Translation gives CASSYSLQGYGYTF.

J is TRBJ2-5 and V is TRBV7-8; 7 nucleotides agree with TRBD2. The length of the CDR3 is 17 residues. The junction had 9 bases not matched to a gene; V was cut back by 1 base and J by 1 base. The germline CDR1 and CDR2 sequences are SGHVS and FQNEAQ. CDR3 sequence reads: CASSLVGGRDSQETQYF. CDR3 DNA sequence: TGTGCCAGCAGCTTAGTTGGGGGGAGGGACTCCCAAGAGACCCAGTACTTC.

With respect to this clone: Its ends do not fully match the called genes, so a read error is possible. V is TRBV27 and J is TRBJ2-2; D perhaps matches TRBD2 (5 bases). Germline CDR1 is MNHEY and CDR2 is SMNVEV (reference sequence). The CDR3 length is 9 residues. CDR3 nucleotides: TGTGCCATGCACCGGGGAGCTGTTTTT. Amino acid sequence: CAMHRGAVF.